These 10 T cell receptor beta chains were sequenced from one sample in a study of tumor-infiltrating lymphocytes in primary liver carcinoma. Unsorted whole blood served as the source of blood RNA, and germline DNA was extracted as well. With around 520 ng total RNA as template and a constant-region primer, TCR beta cDNA was made. Three-round nested multiplex PCR performed with slightly modified ARM-PCR produced the TCR beta libraries. Amplification in the first two PCR rounds was performed using TRBV1-TRBV30 forward primers and a C-beta reverse primer for approximately 10 cycles each. Each CDR3 protein is one row after TCRdb ran MiXCR on the multiplex PCR reads. The repertoire consists of approximately 330,000 distinct CDR3 sequences, with about 61% occurring once and the leading ten covering approximately 5.9%. The sample taken for sequencing was peripheral blood. The receptors derive from a middle-aged man with primary liver carcinoma and hepatitis B virus infection.

Only one count was recorded for this clonotype. This may stem from a read error, because a much larger clone lies one nucleotide away. The V call is TRBV10-3, the J call TRBJ2-3, with TRBD2 matching 10 bases. Trimming cost V 8 bases and J 4 bases; bases outside gene matches: 9. Germline V gene data show CDR1 as ENHRY and CDR2 as SYGVKD. The CDR3 length is 15 residues. CDR3 coding DNA: TGTGCCATCGGATTTACTAGCGGGATGTCAGATACGCAGTATTTT. This gives the protein CAIGFTSGMSDTQYF.

This clonotype was recorded only once. At one end, the junction sequence differs from germline, possibly due to a read error. The V call is TRBV11-2, the J call TRBJ1-1; 8 bases fit TRBD1. CDR3 length equals 16 residues. The germline V gene has CDR1 SGHAT and CDR2 FQNNGV. The CDR3 DNA sequence: TGTGCCAGCAGTTTAGGGCAGGGGGCGCTGTGGACTGAAGCTTTCTTT. Encoded protein: CASSLGQGALWTEAFF. The full variable domain, its missing parts supplied by reference TRBV11-2 and TRBJ1-1, is EAGVAQSPRYKIIEKRQSVAFWCNPISGHATLYWYQQILGQGPKLLIQFQNNGVVDDSQLPKDRFSAERLKGVDSTLKIQPAKLEDSAVYLCASSLGQGALWTEAFFGQGTRLTVV.

In the case of this clonotype: Given a much more abundant clone one base away, this may be a read error. The chain is built from TRBV12-3 or TRBV12-4 and TRBJ2-1; D tentatively reads TRBD1 or TRBD2 (5 bases each). Trimming shortened V by 3 bases and J by 2 bases, and 11 bases separated the two germline ends. This CDR3 has 15 amino acids. CDR3 region: CASSFRGTPYNEQFF. CDR3 coding DNA: TGTGCCAGCAGTTTCAGAGGGACCCCCTACAATGAGCAGTTCTTC.

CDR3 nucleotide sequence: TGCGCCAGCAGCTTGGACCTTACTAGCGAGGAGACCCAGTACTTC. Amino acids: CASSLDLTSEETQYF. The chain uses TRBV5-1 and TRBJ2-5; 7 nucleotides match TRBD2. The V gene's germline CDR1 is SGHRS and CDR2 YFSETQ. The CDR3 runs to 15 residues. The ends lost 0 bases at V and 5 bases at J; junction bases unmatched: 7.

Ten or more counts support this clonotype. The chain uses TRBV12-3 or TRBV12-4 and TRBJ1-2; D is perhaps TRBD1 (6 bases). This CDR3 has 15 amino acids. The V end lost 4 bases, the J end lost 8 bases, and 20 bases lay between the germline ends. CDR3 sequence reads: CASSWAGTNQGGYTF. In DNA, the CDR3 is TGTGCCAGCAGTTGGGCAGGGACAAACCAAGGAGGCTACACCTTC.

The chain joins TRBV6-2 or TRBV6-3 to TRBJ2-3; tentatively, D is TRBD1 (5 bases). Deletions cut 6 bases from V and 2 bases from J, with 15 bases between. The germline V gene has CDR1 MNHEY and CDR2 SVGEGT. CDR3 length: 15 amino acids. This CDR3 is CASSETVGVTDTQYF. CDR3 coding DNA: TGTGCCAGCAGCGAGACAGTGGGTGTCACAGATACGCAGTATTTT.

CDR3 protein: CAISRSDKGYGYTF. In DNA, the CDR3 is TGTGCCATCAGTCGCTCAGACAAAGGCTATGGCTACACCTTC. The chain couples TRBV11-2 to TRBJ1-2; no clear D. The CDR3 totals 14 residues. From germline, CDR1 is SGHAT and CDR2 FQNNGV. Deletions cut 10 bases from V and 4 bases from J, with 19 bases between. The variable domain in full, with the rest retrieved from reference TRBV11-2 and TRBJ1-2, is EAGVAQSPRYKIIEKRQSVAFWCNPISGHATLYWYQQILGQGPKLLIQFQNNGVVDDSQLPKDRFSAERLKGVDSTLKIQPAKLEDSAVYLCAISRSDKGYGYTFGSGTRLTVV.

The chain combines TRBV5-1 with TRBJ1-6; 7 nucleotides agree with TRBD1. The CDR3 runs 18 residues. After removal of 0 bases from V and 5 bases from J, the junction contained 11 bases not matched to a gene. CDR1 and CDR2 from the germline V gene are SGHRS and YFSETQ. The CDR3 nucleotides are TGCGCCAGCAGCTTGGCCCGGACGGGACAGCCTAATAATTCACCCCTCCACTTT. Its protein is CASSLARTGQPNNSPLHF.

For this clonotype: An end of the junction does not agree with germline; a read error may underlie this. The gene calls are TRBV6-5 and TRBJ2-7; 8 bases line up with TRBD2. Germline V gene data show CDR1 as MNHEY and CDR2 as SVGAGI. The CDR3 covers 13 residues. The CDR3 nucleotides read TGTGCCAGCAAGGCTAGCGGGCTATACGAGCAGTATTTC. Encoded protein: CASKASGLYEQYF.

Notes on this clonotype: A much larger clonotype is one base distant, so this may be a read error. The conserved closing phenylalanine or tryptophan is absent in this CDR3, likely reflecting a read error. V usage is TRBV6-2 or TRBV6-3 and J usage is TRBJ1-5; D gene unclear. The CDR3 runs 10 residues. CDR1 is MNHEY, CDR2 SVGEGT, per germline. The ends were cut back, 3 bases at V and 6 bases at J, with 0 bases in the middle. CDR3 sequence (DNA): TGTGCCAGCAGTTATCAGCCCCAGCATATT. It is translated as CASSYQPQHI.